These 18 T cell receptor beta chains were sequenced from one sample in a study of cytomegalovirus exposure and HLA in healthy donors. PCR was performed using 60 Vbeta and 13 Jbeta primers. Clones were read by immunoSEQ multiplex PCR, and TCRdb kept only the in-frame ones, dropping some. The sample totals tens of thousands of clones. The sample was PBMCs. These receptors originate from a man aged 25 to 45 in good health and CMV-seropositive.

The CDR3 here is CASSYSGAWTEAFF. In DNA, the CDR3 is TGTGCCAGCAGTTACTCGGGGGCGTGGACTGAAGCTTTCTTT. The chain couples TRBV6-5 to TRBJ1-1; TRBD1 might be the D (6 bases). The CDR3 sequence is 14 residues long. The V gene's germline CDR1 is MNHEY and CDR2 SVGAGI. Between the trimmed V and J ends, which lost 0 bases and 5 bases, there was a span of 10 bases.

The chain has TRBV4-2 and TRBJ2-6; 7 nucleotides match TRBD2. This CDR3 has 16 amino acids. Germline loops: CDR1 LGHNA, CDR2 YNFKEQ. Germline trimming cut 1 base from V and 0 bases from J; bases unmatched to any gene: 0. The CDR3 DNA follows: TGTGCCAGCAGCCAAGGGGGGGGCTCTGGGGCCAACGTCCTGACTTTC. This codes for CASSQGGGSGANVLTF.

The genes are TRBV5-5 and TRBJ2-7; the D gene is possibly TRBD1 (6 bases). This CDR3 has 16 amino acids. In germline, CDR1 is SGHKS, CDR2 YYEKEE (reference sequence). V lost 3 bases, J lost 4 bases, and 20 bases lay in between. CDR3 protein: CASSWASGERNYEQYF. DNA for the CDR3: TGTGCCAGCAGCTGGGCCTCAGGGGAACGGAATTACGAGCAGTACTTC.

The CDR3 loop is CASSLLPGQGSILNIQYF. In DNA, the CDR3 is TGCGCCAGCAGCTTGCTTCCGGGACAGGGGTCCATCTTAAACATTCAGTACTTC. This chain uses TRBV5-1 with TRBJ2-4; 10 bases line up with TRBD1. Germline trimming cut 1 base from V and 6 bases from J; bases unmatched to any gene: 13. The V gene's germline CDR1 is SGHRS and CDR2 YFSETQ. The CDR3 runs 18 residues.

V and J are TRBV30 and TRBJ1-1, with no clear D. Germline V CDR1 and CDR2: GTSNPN, SVGIG (reference sequence). Trimming stripped 3 bases from V and 1 base from J, with 9 bases between. This CDR3 is built from 13 residues. This chain's CDR3 is CAWRGFQNTEAFF. The DNA of the CDR3 is TGTGCCTGGAGGGGCTTTCAGAACACTGAAGCTTTCTTT.

This chain joins TRBV30 and TRBJ1-1; 10 bases match TRBD1. CDR1 is GTSNPN, CDR2 SVGIG, per germline (reference sequence). The CDR3 is 15 residues long. The V segment lost 0 bases and the J segment 4 bases; nucleotides outside the gene matches: 5. Here the CDR3 reads CAWSVRTGGSTEAFF. The CDR3 nucleotides read TGTGCCTGGAGTGTACGGACAGGGGGAAGCACTGAAGCTTTCTTT.

The chain uses TRBV29-1 and TRBJ2-1, with TRBD2 identical over 16 bases. The germline V gene encodes CDR1 SQVTM and CDR2 ANQGSEA. The V gene end was trimmed by 1 base and the J gene end by 2 bases; junction bases not matched to a gene: 2. This CDR3 is built from 17 residues. The CDR3 reads CSVEAGTSGGAYNEQFF. The CDR3 DNA reads as TGCAGCGTTGAAGCCGGGACTAGCGGGGGGGCCTACAATGAGCAGTTCTTC.

The chain is built from TRBV5-1 and TRBJ1-3, with 9 bases matching TRBD1. The CDR3 spans 16 residues. Germline trimming cut 0 bases from V and 4 bases from J; bases unmatched to any gene: 5. Germline V gene data show CDR1 as SGHRS and CDR2 as YFSETQ. CDR3 sequence reads: CASSLAPGTGGNTIYF. The CDR3, as DNA: TGCGCCAGCAGCTTGGCCCCCGGGACAGGGGGAAACACCATATATTTT.

By frequency, this clone is medium-sized (0.01 to 0.1%). The chain's CDR3 is CASSDSEGAGELFF. The CDR3 DNA reads as TGTGCCAGCAGTGACTCGGAAGGGGCCGGGGAGCTGTTTTTT. The V gene is TRBV6-4, the J gene TRBJ2-2, with D maybe TRBD1 (5 bases). Trimming stripped 0 bases from V and 6 bases from J, with 8 bases between. This CDR3 spans 14 amino acids. Germline CDR1 reads MRHNA; CDR2 reads SNTAGT.

The chain is built from TRBV6-5 and TRBJ2-7; 7 bases fit TRBD1. Trimming removed 6 bases from V and 6 bases from J; junction bases left unmatched: 8. Germline-derived CDR1 and CDR2 are MNHEY and SVGAGI. CDR3 size: 13 residues. The CDR3, as DNA: TGTGCCAGCAGCCCCGGGACAGAATTCGAGCAGTACTTC. Its protein product is CASSPGTEFEQYF.

The V gene is TRBV6-5, the J gene TRBJ1-1, with D perhaps matching TRBD1 (6 bases). The CDR3 has 15 amino acids. Germline V lookup: CDR1 MNHEY, CDR2 SVGAGI. Between the trimmed V and J ends, which lost 2 bases and 1 base, there was a span of 11 bases. The CDR3 spells CASSYHRDKNTEAFF. CDR3 sequence (DNA): TGTGCCAGCAGTTACCACCGGGACAAGAACACTGAAGCTTTCTTT.

The chain recombines TRBV29-1 with TRBJ1-2, with no clear D. Trimming stripped 6 bases from V and 2 bases from J, with 7 bases between. This CDR3 spans 11 amino acids. Per germline, CDR1 SQVTM and CDR2 ANQGSEA. The CDR3 loop is CSVWLNYGYTF. DNA for the CDR3: TGCAGCGTGTGGCTCAACTATGGCTACACCTTC.

This sequence joins TRBV5-1 and TRBJ2-3; TRBD2 matches at 10 bases. Germline loops: CDR1 SGHRS, CDR2 YFSETQ. This CDR3 region has 16 residues. Trimming at V came to 4 bases and at J to 3 bases, leaving 8 bases not matched to a gene. CDR3 in amino acids: CASSVTSGSRTDTQYF. The CDR3 bases are TGCGCCAGCAGCGTGACTAGCGGGTCTCGAACAGATACGCAGTATTTT.

The chain recombines TRBV5-1 with TRBJ2-7; 9 positions agree with TRBD1. V shed 4 bases, J shed 3 bases, and the junction held 11 bases outside the gene matches. The CDR3 runs to 16 residues. Germline assignment: CDR1 SGHRS and CDR2 YFSETQ. The CDR3 nucleotides are TGCGCCAGCAGCACCGGAGGCGGGACAGGGTTCTACGAGCAGTACTTC. This gives the protein CASSTGGGTGFYEQYF.

CDR3 in DNA: TGTGCCACCCGGGAAGAACAGGGGTCCCTTAACTATGGCTACACCTTC. Amino acid sequence: CATREEQGSLNYGYTF. The V and J genes are TRBV19 and TRBJ1-2, with TRBD1 matching over 7 bases. From germline, CDR1 is LNHDA and CDR2 SQIVND (reference sequence). The CDR3 has 16 residues. V was pared by 10 bases and J by 1 base, with 15 bases of the junction left unmatched.

The chain combines TRBV9 with TRBJ2-3; D unclear. Germline V gene data show CDR1 as SGDLS and CDR2 as YYNGEE. The CDR3 loop spans 12 amino acids. The germline V and J ends were trimmed by 3 bases and 6 bases, with 8 bases remaining between them. The CDR3 is CASSAVTDTQYF. CDR3 in DNA: TGTGCCAGCAGCGCAGTCACGGATACGCAGTATTTT.

The rearrangement uses TRBV30 and TRBJ2-5; D perhaps matches TRBD1 (6 bases). The CDR3 totals 12 residues. Trimming pared 5 bases from V and 0 bases from J, leaving 7 bases between. Germline V gives CDR1 GTSNPN, CDR2 SVGIG (reference sequence). CDR3 region: CAWGQNQETQYF. CDR3 DNA: TGTGCCTGGGGACAGAACCAAGAGACCCAGTACTTC.

The rearrangement joins TRBV4-2 to TRBJ2-2; TRBD1 might be the D (5 bases). Germline values: CDR1 LGHNA, CDR2 YNFKEQ. CDR3 length: 16 amino acids. Between the trimmed V and J ends, which lost 0 bases and 5 bases, there was a span of 13 bases. CDR3 coding DNA: TGTGCCAGCAGCCAAGAGGCAGGGTGGGTGACCGGGGAGCTGTTTTTT. Protein product: CASSQEAGWVTGELFF.